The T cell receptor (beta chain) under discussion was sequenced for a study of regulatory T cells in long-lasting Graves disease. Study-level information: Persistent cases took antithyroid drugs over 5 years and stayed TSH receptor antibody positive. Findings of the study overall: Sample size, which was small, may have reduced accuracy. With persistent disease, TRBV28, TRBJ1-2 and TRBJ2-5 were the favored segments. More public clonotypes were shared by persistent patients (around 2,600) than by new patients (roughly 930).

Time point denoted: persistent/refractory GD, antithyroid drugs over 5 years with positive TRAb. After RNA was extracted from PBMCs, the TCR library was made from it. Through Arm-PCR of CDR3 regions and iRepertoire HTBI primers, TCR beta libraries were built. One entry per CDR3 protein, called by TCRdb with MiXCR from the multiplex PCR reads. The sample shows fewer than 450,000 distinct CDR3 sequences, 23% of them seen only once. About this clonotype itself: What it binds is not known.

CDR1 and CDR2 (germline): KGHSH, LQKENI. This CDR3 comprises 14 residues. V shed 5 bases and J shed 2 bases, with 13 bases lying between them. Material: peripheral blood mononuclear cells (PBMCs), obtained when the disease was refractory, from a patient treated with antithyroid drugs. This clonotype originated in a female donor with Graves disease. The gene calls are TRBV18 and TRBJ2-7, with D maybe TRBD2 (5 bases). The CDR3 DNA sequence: TGTGCCAGCTCAAGCACGGGGAATCCCTACGAGCAGTACTTC. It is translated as CASSSTGNPYEQYF. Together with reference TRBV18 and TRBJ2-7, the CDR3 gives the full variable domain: NAGVMQNPRHLVRRRGQEARLRCSPMKGHSHVYWYRQLPEEGLKFMVYLQKENIIDESGMPKERFSAEFPKEGPSILRIQQVVRGDSAAYFCASSSTGNPYEQYFGPGTRLTVT.